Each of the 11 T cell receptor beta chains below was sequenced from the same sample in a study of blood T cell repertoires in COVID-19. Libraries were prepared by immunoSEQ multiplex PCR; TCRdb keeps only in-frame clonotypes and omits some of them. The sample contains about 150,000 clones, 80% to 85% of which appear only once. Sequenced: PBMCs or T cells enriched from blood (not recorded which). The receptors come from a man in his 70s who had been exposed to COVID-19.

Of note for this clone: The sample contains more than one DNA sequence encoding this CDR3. DNA for the CDR3: TGCGCCAGCAGCCTCGGGACAGCGAATGAAAAACTGTTTTTT. It encodes CASSLGTANEKLFF. The chain links TRBV5-1 to TRBJ1-4; 7 nucleotides line up with TRBD1. The germline CDR1 and CDR2 sequences are SGHRS and YFSETQ. The CDR3 is made up of 14 amino acids. V was clipped by 4 bases and J by 5 bases; unmatched bases: 5.

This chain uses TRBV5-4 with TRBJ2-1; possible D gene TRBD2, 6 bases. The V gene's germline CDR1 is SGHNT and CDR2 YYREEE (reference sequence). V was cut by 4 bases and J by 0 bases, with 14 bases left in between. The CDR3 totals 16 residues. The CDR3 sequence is CASSQIAVSSYNEQFF. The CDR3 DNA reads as TGTGCCAGCAGCCAGATAGCGGTAAGCTCCTACAATGAGCAGTTCTTC.

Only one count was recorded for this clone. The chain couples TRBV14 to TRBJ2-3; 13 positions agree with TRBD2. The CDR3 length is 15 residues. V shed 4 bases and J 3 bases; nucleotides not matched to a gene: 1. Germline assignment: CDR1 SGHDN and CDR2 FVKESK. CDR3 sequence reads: CASSPGLAGTDTQYF. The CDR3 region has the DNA TGTGCCAGCAGCCCGGGACTAGCGGGAACAGATACGCAGTATTTT.

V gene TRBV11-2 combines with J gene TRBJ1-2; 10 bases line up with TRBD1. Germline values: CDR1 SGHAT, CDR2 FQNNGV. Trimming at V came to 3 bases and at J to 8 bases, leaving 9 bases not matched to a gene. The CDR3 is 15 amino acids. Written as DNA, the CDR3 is TGTGCCAGCAGCTTTCCCGGGACAGGGGCCGGGGGCTACACCTTC. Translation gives CASSFPGTGAGGYTF.

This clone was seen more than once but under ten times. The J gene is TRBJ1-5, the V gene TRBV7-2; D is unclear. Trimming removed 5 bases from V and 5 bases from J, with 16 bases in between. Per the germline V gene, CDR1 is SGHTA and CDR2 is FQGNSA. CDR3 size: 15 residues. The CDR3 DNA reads TGTGCCAGCAGCCCGATAGAGGGCACTTATCAGCCCCAGCATTTT. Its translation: CASSPIEGTYQPQHF.

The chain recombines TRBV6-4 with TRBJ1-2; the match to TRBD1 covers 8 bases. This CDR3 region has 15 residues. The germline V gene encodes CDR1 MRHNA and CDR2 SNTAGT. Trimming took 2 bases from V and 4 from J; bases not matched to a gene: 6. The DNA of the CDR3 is TGTGCCAGCAGTGACCGGACAGGGAAAATCTATGGCTACACCTTC. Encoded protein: CASSDRTGKIYGYTF.

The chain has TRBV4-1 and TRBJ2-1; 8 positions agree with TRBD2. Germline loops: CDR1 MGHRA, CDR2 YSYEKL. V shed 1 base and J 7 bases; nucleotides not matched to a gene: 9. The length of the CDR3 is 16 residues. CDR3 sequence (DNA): TGCGCCAGCAGCCAAGGCCCAGCGGGAGCTATTAATGAGCAGTTCTTC. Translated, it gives CASSQGPAGAINEQFF.

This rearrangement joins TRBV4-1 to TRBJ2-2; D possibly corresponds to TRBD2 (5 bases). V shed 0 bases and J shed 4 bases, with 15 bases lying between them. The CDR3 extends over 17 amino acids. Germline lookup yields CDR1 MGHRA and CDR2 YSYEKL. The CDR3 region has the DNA TGCGCCAGCAGCCAAGATCCGGGGTCCAAGATCACCGGGGAGCTGTTTTTT. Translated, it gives CASSQDPGSKITGELFF.

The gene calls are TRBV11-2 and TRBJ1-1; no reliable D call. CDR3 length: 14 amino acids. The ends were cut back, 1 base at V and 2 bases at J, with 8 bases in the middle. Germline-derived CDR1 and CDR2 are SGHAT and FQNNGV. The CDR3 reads CASSLGRKNTEAFF. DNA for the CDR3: TGTGCCAGCAGCTTAGGCAGAAAAAACACTGAAGCTTTCTTT.

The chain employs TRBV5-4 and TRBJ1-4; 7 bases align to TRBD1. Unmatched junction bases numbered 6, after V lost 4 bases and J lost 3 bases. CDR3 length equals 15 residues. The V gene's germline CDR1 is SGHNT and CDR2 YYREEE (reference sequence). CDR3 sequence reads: CASSLQTGSNEKLFF. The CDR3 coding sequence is TGTGCCAGCAGCCTACAGACAGGGTCTAATGAAAAACTGTTTTTT. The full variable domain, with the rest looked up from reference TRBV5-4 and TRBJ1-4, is ETGVTQSPTHLIKTRGQQVTLRCSSQSGHNTVSWYQQALGQGPQFIFQYYREEENGRGNFPPRFSGLQFPNYSSELNVNALELDDSALYLCASSLQTGSNEKLFFGSGTQLSVL.

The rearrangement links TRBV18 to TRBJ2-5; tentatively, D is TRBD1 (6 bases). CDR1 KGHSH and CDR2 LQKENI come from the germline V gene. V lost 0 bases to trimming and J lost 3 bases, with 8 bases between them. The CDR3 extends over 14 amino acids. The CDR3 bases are TGTGCCAGCTCACCACCGGGACAAGAAGAGACCCAGTACTTC. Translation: CASSPPGQEETQYF.